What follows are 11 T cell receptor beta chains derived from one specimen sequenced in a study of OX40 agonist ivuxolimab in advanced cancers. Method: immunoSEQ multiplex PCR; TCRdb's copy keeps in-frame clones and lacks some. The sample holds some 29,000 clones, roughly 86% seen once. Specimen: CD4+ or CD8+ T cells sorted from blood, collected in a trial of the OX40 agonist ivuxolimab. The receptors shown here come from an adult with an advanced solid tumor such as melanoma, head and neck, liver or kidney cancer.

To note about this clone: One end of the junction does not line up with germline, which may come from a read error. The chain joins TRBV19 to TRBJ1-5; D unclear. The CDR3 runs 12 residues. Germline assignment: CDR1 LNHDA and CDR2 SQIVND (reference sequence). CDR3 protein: CASSIGRTEPDF. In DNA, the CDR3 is TGTGCCAGTAGTATTGGAAGGACTGAACCGGATTTT.

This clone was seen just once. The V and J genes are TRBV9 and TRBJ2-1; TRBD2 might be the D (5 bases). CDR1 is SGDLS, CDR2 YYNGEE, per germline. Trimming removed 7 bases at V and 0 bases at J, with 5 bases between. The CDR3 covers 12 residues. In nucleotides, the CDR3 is TGTGCCAGCGGGAGCTCCTACAATGAGCAGTTCTTC. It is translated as CASGSSYNEQFF. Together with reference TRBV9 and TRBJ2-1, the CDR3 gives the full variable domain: DSGVTQTPKHLITATGQRVTLRCSPRSGDLSVYWYQQSLDQGLQFLIQYYNGEERAKGNILERFSAQQFPDLHSELNLSSLELGDSALYFCASGSSYNEQFFGPGTRLTVL.

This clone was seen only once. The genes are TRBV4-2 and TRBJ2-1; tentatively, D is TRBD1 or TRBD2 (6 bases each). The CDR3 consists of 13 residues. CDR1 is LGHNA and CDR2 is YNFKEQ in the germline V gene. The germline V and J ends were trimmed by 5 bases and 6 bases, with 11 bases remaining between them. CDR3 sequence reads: CASSKEGGNEQFF. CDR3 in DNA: TGTGCCAGCAGCAAGGAGGGGGGCAATGAGCAGTTCTTC.

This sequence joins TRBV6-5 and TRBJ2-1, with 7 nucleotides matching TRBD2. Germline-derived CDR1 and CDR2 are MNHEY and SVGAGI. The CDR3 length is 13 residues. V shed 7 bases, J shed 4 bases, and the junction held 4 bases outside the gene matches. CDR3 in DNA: TGTGCCAGCACCGGACTAGGGTACAATGAGCAGTTCTTC. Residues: CASTGLGYNEQFF.

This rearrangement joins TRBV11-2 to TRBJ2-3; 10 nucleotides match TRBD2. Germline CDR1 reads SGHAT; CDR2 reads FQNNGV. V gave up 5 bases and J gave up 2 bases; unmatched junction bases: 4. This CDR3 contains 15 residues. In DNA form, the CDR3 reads TGTGCCAGCAGCCACGGACTAGCGGCCACAGATACGCAGTATTTT. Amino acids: CASSHGLAATDTQYF.

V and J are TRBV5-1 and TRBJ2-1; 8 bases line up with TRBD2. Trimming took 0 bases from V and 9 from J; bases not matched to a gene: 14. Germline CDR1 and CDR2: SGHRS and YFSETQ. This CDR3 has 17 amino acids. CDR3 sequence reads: CASSLEYSSGLIGEQFF. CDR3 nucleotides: TGCGCCAGCAGCTTGGAGTATTCTAGCGGGTTAATCGGTGAGCAGTTCTTC.

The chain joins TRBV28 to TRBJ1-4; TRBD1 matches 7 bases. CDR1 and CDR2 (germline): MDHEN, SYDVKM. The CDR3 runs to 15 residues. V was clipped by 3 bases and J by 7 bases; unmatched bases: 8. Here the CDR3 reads CASSLEQGIPEKLFF. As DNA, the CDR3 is TGTGCCAGCAGTTTGGAACAGGGGATACCTGAAAAACTGTTTTTT.

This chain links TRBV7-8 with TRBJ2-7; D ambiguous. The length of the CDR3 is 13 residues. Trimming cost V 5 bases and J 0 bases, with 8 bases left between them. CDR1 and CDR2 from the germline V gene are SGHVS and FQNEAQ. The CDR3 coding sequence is TGTGCCAGCAGCCCTCTTAGCTCCTACGAGCAGTACTTC. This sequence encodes CASSPLSSYEQYF.

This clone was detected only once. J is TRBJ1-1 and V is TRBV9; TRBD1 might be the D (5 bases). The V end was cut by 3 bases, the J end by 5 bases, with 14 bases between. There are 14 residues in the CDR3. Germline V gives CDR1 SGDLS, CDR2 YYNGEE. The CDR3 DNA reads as TGTGCCAGCAGCGAGGGAGGGGCGGGGACTGAAGCTTTCTTT. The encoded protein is CASSEGGAGTEAFF.

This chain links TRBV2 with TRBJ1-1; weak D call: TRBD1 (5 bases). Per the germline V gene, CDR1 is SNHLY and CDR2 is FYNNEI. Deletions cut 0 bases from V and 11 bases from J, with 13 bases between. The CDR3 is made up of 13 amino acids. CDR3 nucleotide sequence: TGTGCCAGCAGTGAAGCTTCCGAGGAGGGGGCTTTCTTT. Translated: CASSEASEEGAFF.

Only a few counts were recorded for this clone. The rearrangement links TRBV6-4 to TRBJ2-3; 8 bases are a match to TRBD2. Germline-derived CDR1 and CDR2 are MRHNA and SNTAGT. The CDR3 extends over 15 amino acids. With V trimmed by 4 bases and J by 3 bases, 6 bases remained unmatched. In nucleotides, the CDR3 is TGTGCCAGCAGTGGTCAGGGACTAGAAACAGATACGCAGTATTTT. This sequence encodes CASSGQGLETDTQYF.